This T cell receptor (beta chain) originates from a study of blood T cell repertoires in COVID-19. Study-level information: The United States, Italy and Spain were the sources of the acute and convalescent COVID-19 samples. T cells, B-cell-depleted T cells, or PBMCs supplied cDNA or gDNA.

Per the original methods: Estimated nucleated cell counts came from reference gene primer amplification. TCRdb keeps only in-frame clones here, not all; method: immunoSEQ multiplex PCR. Clone size and the V and J calls come from that table; the DNA yielded D and trimming. The sample yields around 620,000 clones, 70% to 90% seen once. Only a few counts were recorded for this clone. The germline gives CDR1 GTSNPN, CDR2 SVGIG (reference sequence). The CDR3 runs to 12 residues. V was cut by 3 bases and J by 6 bases, with 9 bases left in between. The chain is built from TRBV30 and TRBJ2-1, with D possibly matching TRBD2 (6 bases). This clonotype was sampled from a woman aged 18-29 years with acute or convalescent COVID-19. Material for sequencing was peripheral blood. The CDR3 DNA sequence: TGTGCCTGGAGGCGGGACTTCAATGAGCAGTTCTTC. Amino acids: CAWRRDFNEQFF.